This T cell receptor (beta chain) comes out of a study of blood T cells in healthy people across ages. Whole-study findings and limits: TCR beta diversity tracked closely with naive T cell percentage. Leaving the PBMCs unsorted stopped any conclusive comparison of naive versus antigen-experienced cells.

A sample-barcoded 5' primer and a J-beta primer mix were used in a second PCR of roughly 7 to 11 cycles. TCRdb analysed the 5' RACE reads with MiXCR anew, one entry per CDR3 protein. The repertoire includes about 680,000 distinct CDR3 sequences, around 45% of them detected once, and under 35% sits in the top ten. The CDR3 loop spans 16 amino acids. V lost 6 bases, J lost 0 bases, and 12 bases lay in between. Germline CDR1 and CDR2: SNHLY and FYNNEI. Details on this clonotype: Antigen: not known.

The sample, roughly 9.5 milliliters of peripheral blood, was drawn from each donor. Source material: blood. The receptor comes from a woman between 55 and 75 years old in good health. The chain joins TRBV2 to TRBJ2-6, with D possibly being TRBD1 (6 bases). In DNA form, the CDR3 reads TGTGCCAGCAGGTACAGGGTCTCCTCTGGGGCCAACGTCCTGACTTTC. Translating it yields CASRYRVSSGANVLTF. The full variable domain, its missing parts supplied by reference TRBV2 and TRBJ2-6, is EPEVTQTPSHQVTQMGQEVILRCVPISNHLYFYWYRQILGQKVEFLVSFYNNEISEKSEIFDDQFSVERPDGSNFTLKIRSTKLEDSAMYFCASRYRVSSGANVLTFGAGSRLTVL.